The clone carrying this T cell receptor beta chain was counted a few times. The sample originates from a study of CD8+ T cells in alopecia areata. Following RNA extraction, reverse transcription yielded cDNA that acted as the sequencing template. Here immunoSEQ multiplex PCR was the method, and the copy in TCRdb shows in-frame clones only, minus some. The table includes roughly 180,000 clones, approximately 55% detected once. Noted treatment: oral pan-JAK inhibitor, 5-10 mg twice daily. The germline V gene encodes CDR1 ENHRY and CDR2 SYGVKD. J was trimmed by 2 bases and V by 6 bases; bases with no gene match: 4. The CDR3 sequence is 14 residues long.

The V and J genes are TRBV10-3 and TRBJ2-3; 8 bases match TRBD1. This sequence was found in a human donor with alopecia areata. The source was CD8+ T cells sorted from blood, collected at week 24, from a patient treated with tofacitinib. This CDR3 reads CAISDRGPTDTQYF. The CDR3 DNA is TGTGCCATCAGCGACAGGGGCCCCACAGATACGCAGTATTTT.